This T cell receptor beta chain was retrieved from a study of OX40 agonist ivuxolimab in advanced cancers. Researchers took blood at baseline, on cycle 4 day 1, and on cycle 7 day 1. The CDR3 totals 18 residues. Germline V gene sequence: CDR1 SGHNT, CDR2 YENEEA. Trimming left V 0 bases short and J 4 bases short, with 21 bases between. Libraries were prepared by immunoSEQ multiplex PCR; TCRdb keeps only in-frame clonotypes and omits some of them. The sample consists of approximately 94,000 clones, about 90% of them appearing once. The chain recombines TRBV11-3 with TRBJ1-2, with a weak D call TRBD1 (6 bases). The input for sequencing was CD4+ or CD8+ T cells sorted from blood, taken in a trial of the OX40 agonist ivuxolimab. The TCR was taken from an adult with an advanced solid tumor such as melanoma, head and neck, liver or kidney cancer. In nucleotides, the CDR3 is TGTGCCAGCAGCTTAGATAGCCCCCCAGGGGAGATCAGCTATGGCTACACCTTC. Translation gives CASSLDSPPGEISYGYTF.